Following are 16 T cell receptor beta chains from one sample sequenced in a study of human T cells and chemical hapten exposure. TCRdb itself ran the 5' RACE reads through MiXCR, one entry per CDR3 protein. The data hold tens of thousands of distinct CDR3 sequences, with roughly 15% observed a single time. Blood, whole and unfractionated, served as the source for total RNA extraction. These receptors were taken from a female donor in good health.

The V and J genes are TRBV4-3 and TRBJ1-1; no definite D call. The V end was cut by 0 bases, the J end by 0 bases, with 14 bases between. The CDR3 runs 17 residues. From germline, CDR1 is LGHNA and CDR2 YSLEER. CDR3 coding DNA: TGCGCCAGCAGCCAAGAGCCCGGCAGCTTGATGAACACTGAAGCTTTCTTT. Translating gives CASSQEPGSLMNTEAFF.

The chain links TRBV21-1 to TRBJ1-1. TRBV21-1 represents a pseudogene. The CDR3 spans 14 residues. The CDR3 DNA reads TGTGCCAGCAGCAAAGTCCGGGAGGACACTGAAGCTTTCTTT. It codes for CASSKVREDTEAFF.

The genes are TRBV2 and TRBJ1-2, with D unresolved. V shed 4 bases and J shed 4 bases, with 7 bases lying between them. CDR1 and CDR2 (germline): SNHLY, FYNNEI. CDR3 length: 12 residues. CDR3 amino acids: CASSVTGYGYTF. DNA of the CDR3: TGTGCCAGCAGTGTAACGGGCTATGGCTACACCTTC.

The V and J genes are TRBV28 and TRBJ1-1; D gene unclear. Trimming stripped 1 base from V and 2 bases from J, with 11 bases between. The CDR3 sequence is 15 residues long. The V gene's germline CDR1 is MDHEN and CDR2 SYDVKM. The chain's CDR3 is CASSLFQLTNTEAFF. In DNA form, the CDR3 reads TGTGCCAGCAGTTTATTTCAGCTAACTAACACTGAAGCTTTCTTT.

This clonotype was seen a handful of times. The rearrangement uses TRBV12-5 and TRBJ1-5; possibly TRBD1 for D (6 bases). Trimming cost V 9 bases and J 5 bases, with 14 bases left between them. The CDR3 is 13 residues long. Germline CDR1 LGHNT, CDR2 FRNRAP. CDR3 coding DNA: TGTGCTAGCCAACAGGGATTCGATCAGCCCCAGCATTTT. This translates into CASQQGFDQPQHF.

This chain uses TRBV2 with TRBJ1-1; D is uncertain. This CDR3 is 12 amino acids long. V gave up 5 bases and J gave up 11 bases, with 15 bases separating them. Germline V gene sequence: CDR1 SNHLY, CDR2 FYNNEI. The CDR3: CASSTFSERAFF. For the CDR3, the DNA is TGTGCCAGCAGTACCTTCTCGGAGCGGGCTTTCTTT.

V is TRBV6-5 and J is TRBJ1-3; tentatively, D is TRBD1 (5 bases). The CDR3 consists of 15 residues. Trimming took 2 bases from V and 1 from J, leaving 9 bases between them. Germline CDR1 is MNHEY and CDR2 is SVGAGI. As DNA, the CDR3 is TGTGCCAGCAGTTACGGGGGGACGTCTGGAAACACCATATATTTT. Protein sequence: CASSYGGTSGNTIYF.

This chain uses TRBV30 with TRBJ1-4; D unresolved. The CDR3 has 13 residues. V lost 1 base and J 4 bases, leaving 7 bases between the germline ends. Germline-derived CDR1 and CDR2 are GTSNPN and SVGIG (reference sequence). The CDR3 region is CAWSERNNEKLFF. CDR3 in DNA: TGTGCCTGGAGTGAAAGGAATAATGAAAAACTGTTTTTT.

This clonotype was seen ten or more times. A read error may produce the germline difference seen at one junction end. The chain is built from TRBV28 and TRBJ2-7; possibly TRBD2 for D (5 bases). Germline CDR1 reads MDHEN; CDR2 reads SYDVKM. This CDR3 has 12 residues. The CDR3 region has the DNA TGTGCCAGCGGTTTAGGCGGGTACGAGCAGTACTTC. Protein: CASGLGGYEQYF.

In its sample, this clonotype was seen a few times. CDR3 nucleotide sequence: TGTGCCAGCAGTGAATGGGCTGACGAGCAGTACTTC. This codes for CASSEWADEQYF. The chain is built from TRBV25-1 and TRBJ2-7; D is ambiguous. The CDR3 spans 12 residues. V lost 1 base, J lost 5 bases, and 6 bases lay in between. Germline V gene data show CDR1 as MGHDK and CDR2 as SYGVNS.

The chain couples TRBV5-1 to TRBJ2-1; perhaps TRBD1 as D (6 bases). Germline CDR1 reads SGHRS; CDR2 reads YFSETQ. V was shortened by 2 bases and J by 1 base, with 25 bases between the two germline ends. The CDR3 sequence is 20 residues long. For the CDR3, the DNA is TGCGCCAGCAGCTTTGTAGGAGACAGGACTGCTGTAAGTTCCTACAATGAGCAGTTCTTC. Protein sequence: CASSFVGDRTAVSSYNEQFF.

The sample holds a few counts of this clonotype. J is TRBJ1-6 and V is TRBV30, with 9 bases identical to TRBD1. CDR3 length equals 14 residues. The trim removed 2 bases at V and 7 bases at J, leaving 3 bases unmatched. Germline CDR1 and CDR2: GTSNPN and SVGIG (reference sequence). Written as DNA, the CDR3 is TGTGCCTGGAGTTCCGGGACAGGGAATTCACCCCTCCACTTT. The encoded protein is CAWSSGTGNSPLHF.

The sample holds many counts of this clonotype. The chain is built from TRBV28 and TRBJ1-1; 7 nucleotides align to TRBD1. Losses at the gene ends were 2 bases for V and 1 base for J; bases not matched to a gene: 1. CDR3 size: 14 residues. The germline V gene has CDR1 MDHEN and CDR2 SYDVKM. This chain's CDR3 is CASSLQGGNTEAFF. In nucleotides, the CDR3 is TGTGCCAGCAGTTTACAGGGGGGGAACACTGAAGCTTTCTTT.

The chain employs TRBV30 and TRBJ1-2; D uncertain. CDR1 is GTSNPN and CDR2 is SVGIG in the germline V gene (reference sequence). The CDR3 sequence is 15 residues long. V dropped 0 bases and J dropped 7 bases, with 18 bases sitting between them. CDR3 residues: CAWSVKGPTMSGYTF. CDR3 in DNA: TGTGCCTGGAGTGTTAAGGGTCCCACTATGAGTGGCTACACCTTC. The variable domain in full, completed from reference TRBV30 and TRBJ1-2, reads SQTIHQWPATLVQPVGSPLSLECTVEGTSNPNLYWYRQAAGRGLQLLFYSVGIGQISSEVPQNLSASRPQDRQFILSSKKLLLSDSGFYLCAWSVKGPTMSGYTFGSGTRLTVV.

This clonotype was detected ten times or more. The rearrangement links TRBV20-1 to TRBJ2-3; perhaps TRBD2 as D (6 bases). Trimming took 1 base from V and 1 from J, leaving 6 bases between them. CDR3 length: 13 residues. CDR1 and CDR2 (germline): DFQATT, SNEGSKA (reference sequence). The CDR3 nucleotides read TGCAGTGCTAGAGCGGGGGGCACAGATACGCAGTATTTT. It codes for CSARAGGTDTQYF.

This rearrangement joins TRBV7-8 to TRBJ2-7; 10 nucleotides line up with TRBD2. CDR1 SGHVS and CDR2 FQNEAQ come from the germline V gene. This CDR3 contains 15 residues. Trimming removed 0 bases from V and 1 base from J; junction bases left unmatched: 0. The CDR3 spells CASSLAAGGSYEQYF. CDR3 nucleotides: TGTGCCAGCAGCTTAGCAGCGGGAGGGTCCTACGAGCAGTACTTC.